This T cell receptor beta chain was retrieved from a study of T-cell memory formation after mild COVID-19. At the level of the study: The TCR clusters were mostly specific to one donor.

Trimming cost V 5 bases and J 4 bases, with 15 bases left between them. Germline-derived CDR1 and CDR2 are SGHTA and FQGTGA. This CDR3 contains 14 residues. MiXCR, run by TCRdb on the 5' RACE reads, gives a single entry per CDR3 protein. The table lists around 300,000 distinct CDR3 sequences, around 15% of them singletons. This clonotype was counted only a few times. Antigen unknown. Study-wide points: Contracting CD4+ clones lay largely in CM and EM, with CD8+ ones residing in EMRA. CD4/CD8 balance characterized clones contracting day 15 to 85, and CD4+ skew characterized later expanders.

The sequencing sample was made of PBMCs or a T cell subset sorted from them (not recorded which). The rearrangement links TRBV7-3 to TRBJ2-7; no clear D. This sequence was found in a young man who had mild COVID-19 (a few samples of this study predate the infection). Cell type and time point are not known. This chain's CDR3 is CASSPLTGHYEQYV. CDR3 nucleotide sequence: TGTGCCAGCAGCCCTCTCACCGGTCATTACGAGCAGTACGTC.